This TCR beta chain was sequenced during a study of cytomegalovirus exposure and HLA in healthy donors. A remark on this clone: The antigen is not known.

13 Jbeta primers and 60 Vbeta primers were used for the PCR. The data were produced by immunoSEQ multiplex PCR, yet TCRdb's version contains in-frame clones alone and is incomplete. The top ten clones hold 7.8% of a sample with about 190,000 clones, roughly 13% of them seen once. The CDR3 contains 13 residues. Trimming took off 6 bases at V and 8 bases at J, with 16 bases between the two ends. Germline V gene sequence: CDR1 SGHNT, CDR2 YENEEA. Study results and limitations: Both high specificity and high sensitivity reportedly marked the classifier's diagnosis of cytomegalovirus status. Three CMV-associated chains proved CMV antigen-specific in vitro.

The V call is TRBV11-3, the J call TRBJ1-2; D ambiguous. This clonotype originated in a middle-aged man in good health and CMV-seropositive. Sequencing was carried out using PBMCs. The CDR3, as DNA: TGTGCCAGCAGTTTAAATAACGCGGGCGGCTACACCTTC. Translating it yields CASSLNNAGGYTF.